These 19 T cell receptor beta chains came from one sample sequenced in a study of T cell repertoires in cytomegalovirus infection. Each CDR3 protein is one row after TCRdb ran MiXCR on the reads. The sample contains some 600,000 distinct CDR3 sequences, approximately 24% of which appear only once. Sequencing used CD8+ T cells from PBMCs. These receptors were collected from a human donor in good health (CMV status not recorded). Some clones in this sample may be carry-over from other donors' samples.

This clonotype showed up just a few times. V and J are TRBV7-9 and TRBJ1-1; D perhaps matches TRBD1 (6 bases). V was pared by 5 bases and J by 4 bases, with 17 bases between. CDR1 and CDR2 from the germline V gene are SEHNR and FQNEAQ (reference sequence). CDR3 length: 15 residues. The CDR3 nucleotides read TGTGCCAGCAGCCTATTACAGGGATTGGGCACTGAAGCTTTCTTT. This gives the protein CASSLLQGLGTEAFF. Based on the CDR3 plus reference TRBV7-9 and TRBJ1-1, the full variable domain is DTGVSQNPRHKITKRGQNVTFRCDPISEHNRLYWYRQTLGQGPEFLTYFQNEAQLEKSRLLSDRFSAERPKGSFSTLEIQRTEQGDSAMYLCASSLLQGLGTEAFFGQGTRLTVV.

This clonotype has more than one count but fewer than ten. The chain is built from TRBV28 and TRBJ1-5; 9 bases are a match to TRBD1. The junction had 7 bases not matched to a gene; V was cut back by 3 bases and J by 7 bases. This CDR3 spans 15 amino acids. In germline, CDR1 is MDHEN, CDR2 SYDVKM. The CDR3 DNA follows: TGTGCCAGCAGTTTCCCGGGACAGGGACGACAGCCCCAGCATTTT. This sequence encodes CASSFPGQGRQPQHF.

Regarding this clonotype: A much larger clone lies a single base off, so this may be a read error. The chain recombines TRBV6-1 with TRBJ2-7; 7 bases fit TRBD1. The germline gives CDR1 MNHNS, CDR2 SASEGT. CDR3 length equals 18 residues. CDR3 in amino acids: CVSSEAPGYNRGEYEQYF. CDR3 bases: TGTGTCAGCAGTGAAGCCCCGGGGTACAACAGGGGCGAGTACGAGCAGTACTTC.

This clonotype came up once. CDR3 sequence reads: CASSLAGEVQPQHF. CDR3 DNA sequence: TGTGCCAGCAGTTTAGCAGGGGAGGTTCAGCCCCAGCATTTT. This chain links TRBV12-3 or TRBV12-4 with TRBJ1-5; a possible D gene is TRBD1 (5 bases). The CDR3 totals 14 residues. V lost 0 bases and J 6 bases, leaving 9 bases between the germline ends.

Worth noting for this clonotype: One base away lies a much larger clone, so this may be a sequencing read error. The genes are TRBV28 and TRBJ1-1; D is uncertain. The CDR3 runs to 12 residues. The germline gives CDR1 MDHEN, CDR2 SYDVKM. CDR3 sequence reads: CARSFPNTEAFF. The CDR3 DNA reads TGTGCCAGGAGTTTCCCGAACACTGAAGCTTTCTTT.

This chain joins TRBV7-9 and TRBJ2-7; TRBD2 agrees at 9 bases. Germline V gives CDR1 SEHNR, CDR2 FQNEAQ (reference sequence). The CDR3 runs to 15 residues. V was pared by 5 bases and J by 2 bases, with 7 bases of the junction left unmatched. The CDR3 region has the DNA TGTGCCAGCAGCACGAGCGGGGGGACTACCTACGAGCAGTACTTC. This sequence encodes CASSTSGGTTYEQYF.

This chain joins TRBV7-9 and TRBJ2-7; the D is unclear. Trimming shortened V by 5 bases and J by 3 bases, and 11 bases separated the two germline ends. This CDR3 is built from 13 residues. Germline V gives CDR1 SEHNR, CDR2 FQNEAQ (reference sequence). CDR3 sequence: CASSGKDGYEQYV. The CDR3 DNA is TGTGCCAGCAGCGGAAAGGACGGCTACGAGCAGTACGTC.

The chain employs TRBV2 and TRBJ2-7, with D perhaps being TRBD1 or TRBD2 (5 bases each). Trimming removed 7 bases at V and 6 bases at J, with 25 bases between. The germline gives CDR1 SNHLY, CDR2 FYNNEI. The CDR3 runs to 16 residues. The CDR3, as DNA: TGTGCCAGCACCCAGATCGGAGGACATGACCCCCTCGAGCAGTACTTC. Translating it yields CASTQIGGHDPLEQYF.

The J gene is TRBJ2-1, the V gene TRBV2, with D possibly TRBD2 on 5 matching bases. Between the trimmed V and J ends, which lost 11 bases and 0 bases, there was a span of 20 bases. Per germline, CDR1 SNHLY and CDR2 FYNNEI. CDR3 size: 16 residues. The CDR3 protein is CAGSIRGSSSYNEQFF. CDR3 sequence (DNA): TGTGCCGGGAGCATTCGAGGGTCGAGCTCCTACAATGAGCAGTTCTTC. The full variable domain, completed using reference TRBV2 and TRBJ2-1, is EPEVTQTPSHQVTQMGQEVILRCVPISNHLYFYWYRQILGQKVEFLVSFYNNEISEKSEIFDDQFSVERPDGSNFTLKIRSTKLEDSAMYFCAGSIRGSSSYNEQFFGPGTRLTVL.

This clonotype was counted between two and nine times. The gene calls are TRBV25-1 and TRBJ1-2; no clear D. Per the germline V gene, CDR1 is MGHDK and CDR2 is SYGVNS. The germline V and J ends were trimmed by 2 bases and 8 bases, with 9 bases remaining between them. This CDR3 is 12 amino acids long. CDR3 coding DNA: TGTGCCAGCAGTGAAGGGCCTGGGGGCTACACCTTC. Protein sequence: CASSEGPGGYTF.

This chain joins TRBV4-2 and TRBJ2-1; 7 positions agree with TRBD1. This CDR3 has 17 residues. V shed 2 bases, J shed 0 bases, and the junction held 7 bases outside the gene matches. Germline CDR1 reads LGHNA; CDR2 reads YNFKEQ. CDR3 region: CASSQPGTASSYNEQFF. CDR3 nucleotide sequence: TGTGCCAGCAGCCAACCCGGGACAGCGAGCTCCTACAATGAGCAGTTCTTC.

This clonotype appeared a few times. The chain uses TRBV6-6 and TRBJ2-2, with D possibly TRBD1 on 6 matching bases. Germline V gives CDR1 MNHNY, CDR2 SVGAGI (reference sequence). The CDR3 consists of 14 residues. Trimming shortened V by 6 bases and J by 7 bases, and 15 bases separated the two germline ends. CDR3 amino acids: CASSSGTRGGELFF. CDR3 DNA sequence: TGTGCCAGCAGCTCCGGGACACGGGGCGGGGAGCTGTTTTTT.

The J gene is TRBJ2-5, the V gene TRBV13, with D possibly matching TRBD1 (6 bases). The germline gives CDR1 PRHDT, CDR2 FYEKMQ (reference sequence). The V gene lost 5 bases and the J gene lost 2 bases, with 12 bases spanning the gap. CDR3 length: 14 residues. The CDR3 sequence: CASSPRGWQETQYF. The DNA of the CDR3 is TGTGCCAGCAGCCCTAGGGGGTGGCAAGAGACCCAGTACTTC. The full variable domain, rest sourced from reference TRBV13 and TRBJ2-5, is AAGVIQSPRHLIKEKRETATLKCYPIPRHDTVYWYQQGPGQDPQFLISFYEKMQSDKGSIPDRFSAQQFSDYHSELNMSSLELGDSALYFCASSPRGWQETQYFGPGTRLLVL.

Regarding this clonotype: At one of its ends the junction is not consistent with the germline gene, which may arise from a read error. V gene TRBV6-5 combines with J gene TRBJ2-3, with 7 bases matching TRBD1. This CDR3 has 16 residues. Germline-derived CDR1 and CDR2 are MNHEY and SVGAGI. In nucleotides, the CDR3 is TGTGCCAGCAGTTCTCGGACAGGTGCTGTTCGAGATATGCAGTATTTT. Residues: CASSSRTGAVRDMQYF.

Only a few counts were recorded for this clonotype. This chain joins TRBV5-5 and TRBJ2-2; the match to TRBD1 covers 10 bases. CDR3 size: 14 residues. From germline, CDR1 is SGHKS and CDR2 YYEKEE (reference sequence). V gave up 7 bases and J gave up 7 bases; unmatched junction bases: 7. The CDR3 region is CASSRGQGHGELFF. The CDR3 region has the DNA TGTGCCAGCTCTAGGGGACAGGGGCACGGGGAGCTGTTTTTT. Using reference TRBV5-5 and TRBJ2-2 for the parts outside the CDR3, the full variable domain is DAGVTQSPTHLIKTRGQQVTLRCSPISGHKSVSWYQQVLGQGPQFIFQYYEKEERGRGNFPDRFSARQFPNYSSELNVNALLLGDSALYLCASSRGQGHGELFFGEGSRLTVL.

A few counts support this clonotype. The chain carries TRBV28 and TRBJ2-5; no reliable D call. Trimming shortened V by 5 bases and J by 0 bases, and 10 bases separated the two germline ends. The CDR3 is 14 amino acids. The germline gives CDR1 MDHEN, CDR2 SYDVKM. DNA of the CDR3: TGTGCCAGCAGTCCCTACAAGTACCAAGAGACCCAGTACTTC. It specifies CASSPYKYQETQYF.

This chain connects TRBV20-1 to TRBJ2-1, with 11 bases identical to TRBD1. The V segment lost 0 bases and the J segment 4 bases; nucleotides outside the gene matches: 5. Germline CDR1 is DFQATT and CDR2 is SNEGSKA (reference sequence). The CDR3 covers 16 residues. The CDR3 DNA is TGCAGTGCTAGAGACCGGGACAGGGGGACTTACAATGAGCAGTTCTTC. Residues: CSARDRDRGTYNEQFF.

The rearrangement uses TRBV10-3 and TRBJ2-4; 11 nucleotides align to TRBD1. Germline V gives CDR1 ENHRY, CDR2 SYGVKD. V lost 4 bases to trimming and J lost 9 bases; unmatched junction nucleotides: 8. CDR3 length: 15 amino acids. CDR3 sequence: CAISVLGQGGPIQYF. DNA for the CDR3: TGTGCCATCAGTGTGTTGGGACAGGGGGGTCCCATTCAGTACTTC.

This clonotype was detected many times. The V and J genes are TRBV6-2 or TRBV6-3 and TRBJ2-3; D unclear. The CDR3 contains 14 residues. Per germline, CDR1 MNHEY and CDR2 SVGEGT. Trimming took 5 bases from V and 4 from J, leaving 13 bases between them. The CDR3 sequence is CASSPLLEPDTQYF. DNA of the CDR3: TGTGCCAGCAGTCCCCTACTGGAGCCAGATACGCAGTATTTT.